This is a list of T cell receptor beta chains from one sample in a study of T cells in Graves' hyperthyroidism and ophthalmopathy. TCRdb used MiXCR to reprocess the multiplex PCR reads, holding one entry per CDR3 protein. The data show around 600,000 distinct CDR3 sequences, about 15% seen once. Sequencing input: blood. Receptor source: a woman in her forties or fifties with Graves' ophthalmopathy. CDR3s include the opening cysteine and the closing phenylalanine or tryptophan. A D gene is named only where the DNA matches it firmly. A clone size is listed for some rows: how often the clone was seen (once, few, many), or a class if it is expanded.

v_gene: TRBV28
abundance: many
d_gene: NA
j_gene: TRBJ2-1
CDR3nt: TGTGCCAGCAGTTTTAATGGGGGAATAATCTACAATGAGCAGTTCTTC
CDR3aa: CASSFNGGIIYNEQFF

v_gene: TRBV7-9
abundance: many
d_gene: NA
j_gene: TRBJ2-7
CDR3nt: TGTGCCAGCAGCTTAATCTCCGGGGCCCCGAGCTCCTACGAGCAGTACTTC
CDR3aa: CASSLISGAPSSYEQYF

v_gene: TRBV14
abundance: few
d_gene: NA
j_gene: TRBJ2-3
CDR3nt: TGTGCCAGCAGCCAAGATTCGGGAGAGGGGACAGATACGCAGTATTTT
CDR3aa: CASSQDSGEGTDTQYF

v_gene: TRBV3-1
abundance: many
d_gene: NA
j_gene: TRBJ2-1
CDR3nt: TGTGCCAGCAGCCAAGTTTTGGTGTTAGCGGACAATGAGCAGTTCTTC
CDR3aa: CASSQVLVLADNEQFF

v_gene: TRBV24-1
abundance: many
d_gene: TRBD1
j_gene: TRBJ1-5
CDR3nt: TGTGCCACCAGTGATTCCCGGACAGGGAATCAGCCCCAGCATTTT
CDR3aa: CATSDSRTGNQPQHF

v_gene: TRBV24-1
abundance: few
d_gene: NA
j_gene: TRBJ2-3
CDR3nt: TGTGCCACCAGTGACCGCTTAAGGAGGAGTACGCAGTATTTT
CDR3aa: CATSDRLRRSTQYF

v_gene: TRBV5-1
abundance: many
d_gene: NA
j_gene: TRBJ2-7
CDR3nt: TGCGCCAGCAGCCTCCTCACAGGGTCGGACGAGCAGTACTTC
CDR3aa: CASSLLTGSDEQYF

v_gene: TRBV24-1
abundance: many
d_gene: TRBD1
j_gene: TRBJ2-1
CDR3nt: TGTGCCACCACCGGGACAGGGGTTAACAATGAGCAGTTCTTC
CDR3aa: CATTGTGVNNEQFF

v_gene: TRBV28
abundance: many
d_gene: TRBD2
j_gene: TRBJ2-5
CDR3nt: TGTGCCAGCATGCTAGCGGGATATGAGACCCAGTACTTC
CDR3aa: CASMLAGYETQYF

v_gene: TRBV9
abundance: once
d_gene: NA
j_gene: TRBJ1-1
CDR3nt: TGTGCCAGCTCGTTTGGGGGAGGGATCCTCGCTGAAGCTTTCTTT
CDR3aa: CASSFGGGILAEAFF

v_gene: TRBV20-1
abundance: many
d_gene: TRBD1
j_gene: TRBJ1-1
CDR3nt: TGCAGTGCTTACCCACCAGGACAGGGGAACACTGAAGCTTTCTTT
CDR3aa: CSAYPPGQGNTEAFF

v_gene: TRBV29-1
abundance: many
d_gene: NA
j_gene: TRBJ1-1
CDR3nt: TGCAGCGTTGCCTCACAGGTCCTTAACACTGAAGCTTTCTTT
CDR3aa: CSVASQVLNTEAFF

v_gene: TRBV28
abundance: many
d_gene: TRBD2
j_gene: TRBJ2-7
CDR3nt: TGTGCCAGCAGTTTTGTCAGCGGGAGTCCCTACGAGCAGTACTTC
CDR3aa: CASSFVSGSPYEQYF

v_gene: TRBV6-1
abundance: NA
d_gene: NA
j_gene: TRBJ1-1
CDR3nt: TGTGCCAGCAGTTCTGCACTAGGGGTGCTGAACACTGAAGCTTTCTTT
CDR3aa: CASSSALGVLNTEAFF

v_gene: TRBV4-3
abundance: many
d_gene: NA
j_gene: TRBJ1-2
CDR3nt: TGCGCCAGCAGCCAAGATAGTTCAGGTCGAGGCGATGGCTACACCTTC
CDR3aa: CASSQDSSGRGDGYTF

v_gene: TRBV29-1
abundance: NA
d_gene: NA
j_gene: TRBJ2-5
CDR3nt: TGCAGCGTTGATTTAACTTCTTCCCTAGAGACCCAGTACTTC
CDR3aa: CSVDLTSSLETQYF

v_gene: TRBV10-3
abundance: many
d_gene: TRBD2
j_gene: TRBJ2-3
CDR3nt: TGTGCCATCAGTGCAGCGGGAGAGGGCACAGATACGCAGTATTTT
CDR3aa: CAISAAGEGTDTQYF

v_gene: TRBV7-3
abundance: NA
d_gene: NA
j_gene: TRBJ2-2
CDR3nt: TGTGCCAGCAGCTCCTACGGGGGTGGCACCGGGGAGCTGTTTTTT
CDR3aa: CASSSYGGGTGELFF

v_gene: TRBV6-1
abundance: many
d_gene: TRBD1
j_gene: TRBJ1-5
CDR3nt: TGTGCCAGCAGTCCAGGGGGCCTAAAGCCCCAGCATTTT
CDR3aa: CASSPGGLKPQHF